The rows below give T cell receptor beta chains drawn from one sample of a study of shared clonotypes between healthy human individuals. Measured with immunoSEQ multiplex PCR; TCRdb has only the in-frame clones, and not every one. The repertoire holds some 2.1 million clones, just under 95% seen once, with approximately 1.7% in the top ten. Sequenced input: naive CD8+ T cells from PBMCs. Receptors originate from a man aged 18 to 35 in good health. Some clones in this sample may be carry-over from other donors' samples. Both conserved end residues are part of each CDR3. D genes are given only for firm matches. Size tells how often a clone was seen (once, few, many) or the class of an expanded clone, and some rows leave it out.

d_call j_call clone_size v_call cdr3_nt cdr3_aa
. TRBJ1-1 . TRBV6-6 TGTGCCAGCAGTTACTCGAGTAGTCCGGGTAGCACTGAAGCTTTCTTT CASSYSSSPGSTEAFF
TRBD1 TRBJ2-1 once TRBV7-3 TGTGCCAGCAGCGTGAGGGGGCCGGCCTCCTACAATGAGCAGTTCTTC CASSVRGPASYNEQFF
. TRBJ2-7 . TRBV28 TGTGCCAGCAGTATACGCGGAGGGAGCTCCTACGAGCAGTACTTC CASSIRGGSSYEQYF
. TRBJ2-2 . TRBV19 TGTGCCAGTAGTATAGTCGGGGACACCGGGGAGCTGTTTTTT CASSIVGDTGELFF
TRBD2 TRBJ2-1 . TRBV7-9 TGTGCCAGCAGGAGACTAGCGGGAGTAGACAATGAGCAGTTCTTC CASRRLAGVDNEQFF
TRBD1 TRBJ2-1 once TRBV7-6 TGTGCCAGCAGCTCGGGACAGGGGGCCGTCAATGAGCAGTTCTTC CASSSGQGAVNEQFF
. TRBJ2-5 . TRBV7-8 TGTGCCAGCAGCTCCCCATCCGGGGAACCCGAAAAGCAGACCCAGTACTTC CASSSPSGEPEKQTQYF
. TRBJ2-3 . TRBV27 TGTGCCAGCAGTTTAAATAGCGGCCCAGATACGCAGTATTTT CASSLNSGPDTQYF
TRBD2 TRBJ2-2 . TRBV2 TGTGCCAGCAGTGAGGGGACTAGCGTGCGCTCCGGGGAGCTGTTTTTT CASSEGTSVRSGELFF
. TRBJ2-7 . TRBV28 TGTGCCAGCCAGTGGACAGTTATCTCCTACGAGCAGTACTTC CASQWTVISYEQYF
TRBD1 TRBJ1-2 . TRBV30 TGTGCCTGGAGTGATAGGGGGAGGGACAGGATAAACTATGGCTACACCTTC CAWSDRGRDRINYGYTF
. TRBJ2-3 . TRBV4-3 TGCGCCAGCAGCCCAGGCAGCACAGATACGCAGTATTTT CASSPGSTDTQYF
. TRBJ2-1 . TRBV5-1 TGCGCCAGCAGCTTGGCCATTATATCCGAACCCAACAATGAGCAGTTCTTC CASSLAIISEPNNEQFF
. TRBJ2-7 . TRBV14 TGTGCCAGCAGCCAAGTTGCCAATCCCTCCTACGAGCAGTACTTC CASSQVANPSYEQYF
. TRBJ2-3 . TRBV28 TGTGCCAGCAGCTTCGGGGCCGGTGTAGTGGCAGCAGATACGCAGTATTTT CASSFGAGVVAADTQYF
TRBD1 TRBJ1-2 once TRBV2 TGTGCCAACCCACGGGACAGCTATGGCTACACCTTC CANPRDSYGYTF
. TRBJ2-2 once TRBV27 TGTGCCAGCAGCCTCCGGGGGACCGGGGAGCTGTTTTTT CASSLRGTGELFF
. TRBJ2-7 . TRBV7-9 TGTGCCAGCAGCCCCAGGACAGCCCTTTTGGAAGAGCAGTACTTC CASSPRTALLEEQYF
TRBD1 TRBJ2-3 . TRBV5-4 TGTGCCAGCAGCACCGGGACAGGGGCAGATACGCAGTATTTT CASSTGTGADTQYF
TRBD1 TRBJ1-2 . TRBV4-1 TGCGCCAGCAGCCACCCAGGGGGCTTATCCTATGGCTACACCTTC CASSHPGGLSYGYTF
. TRBJ2-3 . TRBV7-8 TGTGCCAGCAGCTTAGTAGGCGATACGCAGTATTTT CASSLVGDTQYF
. TRBJ2-7 . TRBV6-1 TGTGCCAGCAGTGAAGGAAGGGCCCTACTCTCCTACGAGCAGTACTTC CASSEGRALLSYEQYF
TRBD1 TRBJ2-5 . TRBV11-2 TGTGCCAGCAGCTTCATGGGGACAGGCGCAGAGACCCAGTACTTC CASSFMGTGAETQYF
. TRBJ2-3 once TRBV27 TGTGCCAGCAGTTTCGGCAGGACTTATACGCAGTATTTT CASSFGRTYTQYF
. TRBJ2-1 once TRBV7-9 TGTGCCAGCAGCTTTTTAGCGGATGAGCAGTTCTTC CASSFLADEQFF
. TRBJ2-7 . TRBV7-9 TGTGCCAGCAGGTACCAGGATACCTACGAGCAGTACTTC CASRYQDTYEQYF
TRBD1 TRBJ2-1 . TRBV10-2 TGCGCCAGCGAAGACAGGGGGCGGTTGGATGAGCAGTTCTTC CASEDRGRLDEQFF
TRBD2 TRBJ2-1 . TRBV2 TGTGCCAGCATGTTCTTCCCTAGCGGGAGTTACAATGAGCAGTTCTTC CASMFFPSGSYNEQFF
. TRBJ2-1 . TRBV6-5 TGTGCCAGCAGTTACGCCTTACCGAACCACAATGAGCAGTTCTTC CASSYALPNHNEQFF
. TRBJ2-7 . TRBV19 TGTGCCAGTAGTATAGATTTCCGAAACTGGGCTGGGGAGCAGTACTTC CASSIDFRNWAGEQYF
. TRBJ1-1 . TRBV7-9 TGTGCCAGCCCCGGGACCGTTCTAGAATTGGCTTTCTTT CASPGTVLELAFF
. TRBJ1-1 . TRBV6-6 TGTGCCAGCAGTTACTTTCCGTCGAACACTGAAGCTTTCTTT CASSYFPSNTEAFF